The T cell receptor beta chain described here comes from a study of T cell changes during pregnancy in multiple sclerosis. TCRdb's table, derived via immunoSEQ multiplex PCR, lists solely in-frame clones and lacks some. The sample has roughly 57,000 clones; about nine tenths are singletons. Trimming stripped 2 bases from V and 2 bases from J, with 5 bases between. The CDR3 contains 13 residues. Germline loops: CDR1 MNHEY, CDR2 SVGAGI. The rearrangement links TRBV6-5 to TRBJ2-3; D gene uncertain. The source is a female donor with multiple sclerosis, enrolled in a pregnancy study. Source: peripheral blood, taken in the first trimester of pregnancy. As DNA, the CDR3 is TGTGCCAGCAGTTACGCTAACACAGATACGCAGTATTTT. This codes for CASSYANTDTQYF.